Listed below are T cell receptor beta chains from one sample, sequenced in a study of cytomegalovirus exposure and HLA in healthy donors. Repertoires were generated with immunoSEQ multiplex PCR, while TCRdb's copy carries only in-frame clones and drops some. This sample has around 130,000 clones, with 88% found just once. Specimen: PBMCs. All receptors derive from a man under 40 in good health and CMV-seronegative. CDR3s include the opening cysteine and the closing phenylalanine or tryptophan. D genes are given only for firm matches. The size field is filled for only some rows; it gives once, few, many or a size class.

clone size,V gene,J gene,CDR3 length,D gene,CDR3 protein,CDR3 DNA
.,TRBV7-9,TRBJ1-2,14,.,CASSLGAWDYGYTF,TGTGCCAGCAGCTTAGGGGCTTGGGACTATGGCTACACCTTC
few,TRBV29-1,TRBJ2-7,13,.,CSVESGSHYEQYF,TGCAGCGTGGAAAGCGGGTCCCACTACGAGCAGTACTTC
.,TRBV13,TRBJ2-3,16,TRBD2,CASSSRTSGAGDTQYF,TGTGCCAGCAGCTCCCGGACTAGCGGGGCAGGGGATACGCAGTATTTT
.,TRBV27,TRBJ1-2,17,TRBD1,CASSFSPGGQYNYGYTF,TGTGCCAGCAGTTTCTCCCCTGGGGGACAGTATAACTATGGCTACACCTTC
.,TRBV30,TRBJ2-5,13,.,CAWSNKGVETQYF,TGTGCCTGGAGTAATAAAGGGGTTGAGACCCAGTACTTC
.,TRBV6-1,TRBJ2-5,14,.,CASDGERQKETQYF,TGTGCCAGCGACGGGGAGCGGCAGAAGGAGACCCAGTACTTC
.,TRBV19,TRBJ1-2,13,.,CASSDDRIYGYTF,TGTGCCAGTAGTGATGACAGGATCTATGGCTACACCTTC
.,TRBV7-9,TRBJ1-5,17,.,CASSLGFYTGNNQPQHF,TGTGCCAGCAGCTTGGGGTTCTACACAGGGAACAATCAGCCCCAGCATTTT
.,TRBV7-2,TRBJ2-2,16,TRBD2,CASSTVAGGYTGELFF,TGTGCCAGCAGCACCGTAGCGGGAGGGTACACCGGGGAGCTGTTTTTT
.,TRBV18,TRBJ2-2,15,.,CASSPVTKPTGELFF,TGTGCCAGCTCACCGGTGACTAAACCTACCGGGGAGCTGTTTTTT
.,TRBV11-2,TRBJ2-6,19,TRBD2,CASSYRTSGHPSGANVLTF,TGTGCCAGCAGCTACCGGACTAGCGGTCATCCCTCTGGGGCCAACGTCCTGACTTTC
.,TRBV7-2,TRBJ2-7,13,.,CASSLARDYEQYF,TGTGCCAGCAGCTTAGCGAGGGACTACGAGCAGTACTTC
.,TRBV4-3,TRBJ2-7,14,.,CASSQGSESYEQYF,TGCGCCAGCAGCCAAGGTTCGGAGAGTTACGAGCAGTACTTC
.,TRBV27,TRBJ1-5,13,.,CASSFWSNQPQHF,TGTGCCAGCAGTTTCTGGAGTAATCAGCCCCAGCATTTT
.,TRBV5-1,TRBJ2-1,15,TRBD2,CATRSGPLAGDEQFF,TGCGCCACCCGGTCCGGCCCACTAGCGGGAGACGAGCAGTTCTTC
.,TRBV5-5,TRBJ2-2,17,TRBD2,CASRPTSGRAGTGELFF,TGTGCCAGCAGGCCGACTAGCGGGAGGGCCGGTACCGGGGAGCTGTTTTTT
.,TRBV6-5,TRBJ1-2,14,TRBD1,CASSLTGGNLGYTF,TGTGCCAGCAGCCTAACAGGGGGCAATTTAGGCTACACCTTC
.,TRBV5-4,TRBJ2-2,17,TRBD2,CASSLPGLAGNTGELFF,TGTGCCAGCAGCCTACCCGGACTAGCGGGAAACACCGGGGAGCTGTTTTTT
.,TRBV7-2,TRBJ2-2,14,.,CASRRNYLVGELFF,TGTGCCAGCAGGCGGAACTACCTTGTCGGGGAGCTGTTTTTT
.,TRBV5-8,TRBJ2-2,14,.,CASSHGRGTGELFF,TGTGCCAGCAGTCACGGAAGGGGTACCGGGGAGCTGTTTTTT
.,TRBV9,TRBJ1-1,16,.,CASSLAGGAMNTEAFF,TGTGCCAGCAGCCTTGCTGGGGGCGCTATGAACACTGAAGCTTTCTTT
.,TRBV5-1,TRBJ2-2,17,TRBD1,CASSFTGQGASVGELFF,TGCGCCAGCAGCTTTACCGGACAGGGGGCTAGTGTCGGGGAGCTGTTTTTT
.,TRBV5-1,TRBJ2-1,14,TRBD1,CASGGQGGYNEQFF,TGCGCCAGCGGTGGACAGGGCGGGTACAATGAGCAGTTCTTC
.,TRBV30,TRBJ2-5,13,.,CAWSVKYRETQYF,TGTGCCTGGAGTGTCAAGTACAGGGAGACCCAGTACTTC
.,TRBV5-4,TRBJ2-3,15,.,CASSLLGESTDTQYF,TGTGCCAGCAGCTTGCTGGGAGAGAGCACAGATACGCAGTATTTT
.,TRBV6-1,TRBJ1-5,17,.,CASSEADVGVSNQPQHF,TGTGCCAGCAGTGAAGCCGACGTAGGGGTCAGCAATCAGCCCCAGCATTTT
.,TRBV5-4,TRBJ2-7,18,TRBD2,CASSWDPGTSGNSYEQYF,TGTGCCAGCAGCTGGGACCCCGGGACTAGCGGGAATTCCTACGAGCAGTACTTC
.,TRBV7-6,TRBJ1-2,12,.,CASSLGVLGYTF,TGTGCCAGCAGCTTAGGAGTTTTGGGCTACACCTTC
.,TRBV7-2,TRBJ2-1,12,.,CASSQYSNEQFF,TGTGCCAGCAGCCAATATAGCAATGAGCAGTTCTTC
.,TRBV30,TRBJ2-7,16,TRBD2,CAWSVLAGIEGDEQYF,TGTGCCTGGAGTGTTTTAGCGGGAATAGAAGGGGACGAGCAGTACTTC
.,TRBV19,TRBJ2-1,14,TRBD2,CASSMLAGYNEQFF,TGTGCCAGTAGTATGTTAGCGGGATACAATGAGCAGTTCTTC
.,TRBV29-1,TRBJ2-7,14,TRBD2,CSVETSESSYEQYF,TGCAGCGTGGAGACTAGCGAGAGCTCCTACGAGCAGTACTTC
.,TRBV10-3,TRBJ2-7,14,TRBD1,CAISRGQAPYEQYF,TGTGCCATCAGCCGAGGACAGGCCCCCTACGAGCAGTACTTC
.,TRBV11-2,TRBJ2-7,13,TRBD1,CASSRTGTYEQYF,TGTGCCAGCAGCCGGACAGGGACCTACGAGCAGTACTTC
.,TRBV9,TRBJ2-1,14,TRBD2,CASSRGLAVNEQFF,TGTGCCAGTTCCCGAGGACTAGCTGTTAATGAGCAGTTCTTC
.,TRBV10-3,TRBJ1-1,14,TRBD1,CAISEGDRYSEAFF,TGTGCCATCAGTGAGGGGGACAGGTACTCTGAAGCTTTCTTT
.,TRBV9,TRBJ2-1,18,TRBD2,CASSARFLAGAPYNEQFF,TGTGCCAGCAGCGCGCGTTTTCTAGCGGGCGCACCCTACAATGAGCAGTTCTTC
.,TRBV4-1,TRBJ2-1,16,TRBD2,CASSQGGGRGNREQFF,TGCGCCAGCAGCCAAGGAGGCGGGAGGGGAAACCGTGAGCAGTTCTTC
.,TRBV10-3,TRBJ1-2,17,TRBD1,CAISESIQGGTNYGYTF,TGTGCCATCAGTGAGTCGATTCAGGGGGGAACTAACTATGGCTACACCTTC
.,TRBV7-2,TRBJ2-1,15,.,CASTGGGGSGFEQFF,TGTGCCAGCACCGGTGGGGGCGGGAGCGGGTTTGAGCAGTTCTTC
.,TRBV11-3,TRBJ2-3,14,.,CASSRASAADTQYF,TGTGCCAGCAGCCGCGCTAGCGCGGCAGATACGCAGTATTTT
.,TRBV18,TRBJ1-6,15,TRBD1,CASSQATGEKSPLHF,TGTGCCAGCTCACAGGCCACAGGGGAAAAGTCACCCCTCCACTTT
.,TRBV6-1,TRBJ2-2,16,.,CASSEYSWRNTGELFF,TGTGCCAGCAGTGAATATTCCTGGAGGAACACCGGGGAGCTGTTTTTT
.,TRBV6-6,TRBJ2-2,16,.,CASSTRRAANTGELFF,TGTGCCAGCAGTACCCGGAGGGCCGCGAACACCGGGGAGCTGTTTTTT
.,TRBV7-9,TRBJ2-7,17,TRBD2,CASSSTRLAESSYEQYF,TGTGCCAGCAGCTCGACTAGACTAGCAGAATCTTCCTACGAGCAGTACTTC
.,TRBV12-5,TRBJ1-4,15,TRBD1,CASGYSGTGNEKLFF,TGTGCTAGTGGGTACTCCGGGACAGGGAATGAAAAACTGTTTTTT
.,TRBV30,TRBJ2-7,12,.,CAWSEEGNEQYF,TGTGCCTGGAGTGAGGAGGGGAACGAGCAGTACTTC
.,TRBV5-6,TRBJ2-7,15,TRBD1,CASSRLNRGLDEQYF,TGTGCCAGCAGCCGCCTAAACAGGGGGCTCGACGAGCAGTACTTC
.,TRBV6-1,TRBJ2-4,13,.,CASSETEIRIQYF,TGTGCCAGCAGCGAAACGGAGATAAGGATTCAGTACTTC